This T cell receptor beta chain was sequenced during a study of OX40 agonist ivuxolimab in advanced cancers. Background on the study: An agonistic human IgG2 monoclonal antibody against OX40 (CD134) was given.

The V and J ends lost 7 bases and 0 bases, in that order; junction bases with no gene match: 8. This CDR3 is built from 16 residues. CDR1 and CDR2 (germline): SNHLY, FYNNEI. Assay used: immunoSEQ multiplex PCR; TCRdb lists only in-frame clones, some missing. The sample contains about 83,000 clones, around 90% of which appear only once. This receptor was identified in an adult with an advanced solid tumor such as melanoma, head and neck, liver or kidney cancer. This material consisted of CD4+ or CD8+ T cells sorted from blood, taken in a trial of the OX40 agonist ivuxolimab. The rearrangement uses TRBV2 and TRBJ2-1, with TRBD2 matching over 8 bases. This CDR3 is CASTGSGELSYNEQFF. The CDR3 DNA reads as TGTGCCAGCACCGGTAGCGGGGAGCTCTCCTACAATGAGCAGTTCTTC.